The present T cell receptor beta chain was sequenced within a study of cytotoxic CD8 clonotypes in ibrutinib-treated CLL. Study-wide context: After median roughly 68 months, roughly 14 stayed in remission, around twelve progressed; responses about 25 partial, 2 complete.

Depth targeted 1 in 200,000 to 1 in 1 million T cells, averaging approximately 10x coverage per clonotype. The assay was immunoSEQ multiplex PCR, and TCRdb's table has in-frame clones only and misses some. The table includes around 310,000 clones, around four fifths detected once. The CDR3 spans 15 residues. Germline V gene data show CDR1 as SGHNT and CDR2 as YYREEE (reference sequence). The V and J ends lost 5 bases and 0 bases respectively, with 14 bases between them. The TCR originated in a human donor with chronic lymphocytic leukemia. V gene TRBV5-4 combines with J gene TRBJ1-1, with D uncertain. Sequences were derived from PBMCs, sampled before ibrutinib treatment. CDR3 DNA: TGTGCCAGCAGTCCCAAGAGGGAAATGAACACTGAAGCTTTCTTT. Protein sequence: CASSPKREMNTEAFF.